The 23 T cell receptor beta chains reported below all come from one sample, sequenced in a study of CD8 T cells in ankylosing spondylitis. Each CDR3 protein gets one entry after TCRdb re-called the 5' RACE reads with MiXCR. This sample yields more than 200,000 distinct CDR3 sequences, of which more than 20% are seen a single time; approximately 0.61% belongs to the top ten. Sequencing was performed on blood, either unsorted or a sorted T cell fraction (not recorded which). The receptor source for this set is a male donor with ankylosing spondylitis or in good health (not recorded which).

The V gene is TRBV18, the J gene TRBJ1-2, with D hard to call. This CDR3 has 12 residues. CDR1 KGHSH and CDR2 LQKENI come from the germline V gene. V lost 3 bases, J lost 3 bases, and 5 bases lay in between. CDR3 coding DNA: TGTGCCAGCTCACCCGACGACTATGGCTACACCTTC. The encoded protein is CASSPDDYGYTF.

The V and J genes are TRBV6-4 and TRBJ2-3; D might be TRBD1 (6 bases). V was pared by 6 bases and J by 4 bases, with 11 bases between. CDR3 length equals 13 residues. Germline CDR1 MRHNA, CDR2 SNTAGT. CDR3 region: CASSPQGADTQYF. In nucleotides, the CDR3 is TGTGCCAGCAGCCCACAGGGCGCAGATACGCAGTATTTT.

The table lists this clonotype with many counts. V and J are TRBV20-1 and TRBJ2-1; D perhaps matches TRBD2 (5 bases). Trimming took 4 bases from V and 0 from J, leaving 13 bases between them. The CDR3 runs to 15 residues. Germline V gene lookup returns CDR1 DFQATT and CDR2 SNEGSKA (reference sequence). CDR3 in amino acids: CSATYGVSSYNEQFF. CDR3 nucleotide sequence: TGCAGTGCTACTTACGGGGTTAGCTCCTACAATGAGCAGTTCTTC.

This clonotype was seen only a few times. The chain is built from TRBV20-1 and TRBJ2-7; 10 bases are a match to TRBD2. The CDR3 loop spans 14 amino acids. Germline V gene sequence: CDR1 DFQATT, CDR2 SNEGSKA (reference sequence). V was clipped by 5 bases and J by 0 bases; unmatched bases: 4. CDR3 loop: CSAFLAGDSYEQYF. CDR3 bases: TGCAGTGCTTTCCTAGCGGGGGACTCCTACGAGCAGTACTTC.

This clonotype was counted only a few times. The CDR3 sequence is CSARESNWADTQYF. The CDR3 region has the DNA TGCAGTGCTAGAGAGTCGAACTGGGCAGATACGCAGTATTTT. The V gene is TRBV20-1, the J gene TRBJ2-3, with D uncertain. Germline loops: CDR1 DFQATT, CDR2 SNEGSKA (reference sequence). This CDR3 contains 14 residues. With 0 bases removed from V and 4 bases from J, the gap between germline ends came to 11 bases.

This clonotype was picked up a small number of times. The chain employs TRBV12-3 or TRBV12-4 and TRBJ2-7, with 8 bases identical to TRBD2. Trimming took 7 bases from V and 8 from J; bases not matched to a gene: 13. The CDR3 has 14 residues. CDR3 loop: CASTPGGVRIKQYF. For the CDR3, the DNA is TGTGCCAGCACCCCCGGGGGGGTACGAATCAAGCAGTACTTC.

The sample holds many counts of this clonotype. This chain links TRBV10-3 with TRBJ2-1; tentatively, D is TRBD1 (6 bases). The CDR3 has 17 residues. V shed 0 bases and J shed 0 bases, with 12 bases lying between them. Germline V lookup: CDR1 ENHRY, CDR2 SYGVKD. The CDR3 loop is CAISESRQASSYNEQFF. The CDR3 nucleotides read TGTGCCATCAGTGAGTCACGACAGGCCAGCTCCTACAATGAGCAGTTCTTC.

The CDR3 DNA sequence: TGCGCCAGCAGCCCCTCCCCGAGGAGGAGGGAGACCCAGTACTTC. Encoded protein: CASSPSPRRRETQYF. The rearrangement uses TRBV5-1 and TRBJ2-5; a possible D gene is TRBD2 (5 bases). CDR3 size: 15 residues. Deletions cut 4 bases from V and 5 bases from J, with 18 bases between. Germline CDR1 SGHRS, CDR2 YFSETQ.

This clonotype has only a few counts. This rearrangement joins TRBV4-2 to TRBJ2-7; D is unresolved. CDR1 and CDR2 from the germline V gene are LGHNA and YNFKEQ. The CDR3 has 16 amino acids. Trimming stripped 0 bases from V and 0 bases from J, with 12 bases between. CDR3 amino acids: CASSQDFASSSYEQYF. The CDR3 coding sequence is TGTGCCAGCAGCCAAGATTTTGCCTCCTCCTCCTACGAGCAGTACTTC.

There are many counts of this clonotype. The chain recombines TRBV15 with TRBJ2-3, with D perhaps matching TRBD2 (6 bases). V shed 9 bases and J shed 4 bases, with 17 bases lying between them. The CDR3 contains 14 residues. Germline loops: CDR1 LNHNV, CDR2 YYDKDF (reference sequence). The CDR3 region is CATASGLKADTQYF. The CDR3 DNA reads TGTGCCACAGCTTCGGGACTCAAGGCAGATACGCAGTATTTT.

The CDR3 loop reads CASRRTQGGEKLFF. The CDR3 DNA follows: TGTGCCAGCAGGCGGACCCAAGGGGGTGAAAAACTGTTTTTT. The rearrangement joins TRBV12-3 or TRBV12-4 to TRBJ1-4; a possible D gene is TRBD1 (6 bases). CDR3 size: 14 residues. The V end was cut by 6 bases, the J end by 7 bases, with 15 bases between.

This clonotype was seen at least ten times. The rearrangement joins TRBV12-3 or TRBV12-4 to TRBJ1-4; a possible D gene is TRBD1 (5 bases). Trimming cost V 7 bases and J 5 bases, with 14 bases left between them. This CDR3 region has 14 residues. The CDR3 DNA reads as TGTGCCAGCACCGGGGGTGGGCTAAATGAAAAACTGTTTTTT. It encodes CASTGGGLNEKLFF.

This clonotype was counted between two and nine times. The chain carries TRBV20-1 and TRBJ2-2; TRBD2 aligns across 13 bases. Per germline, CDR1 DFQATT and CDR2 SNEGSKA (reference sequence). The CDR3 has 16 residues. V lost 3 bases, J lost 0 bases, and 1 base stayed unmatched. CDR3 residues: CSARTSGGSNTGELFF. CDR3 coding DNA: TGCAGTGCTAGGACTAGCGGGGGGTCGAACACCGGGGAGCTGTTTTTT.

This chain joins TRBV18 and TRBJ2-5, with 8 positions matching TRBD1. Germline V gene sequence: CDR1 KGHSH, CDR2 LQKENI. With 0 bases clipped from V and 5 bases from J, the junction kept 5 bases outside the gene matches. The CDR3 sequence is 15 residues long. The CDR3 spells CASSPPAGGGETQYF. The CDR3 nucleotides read TGTGCCAGCTCACCACCCGCAGGGGGCGGCGAGACCCAGTACTTC.

The CDR3 spells CASSYGTKNTGELFF. CDR3 nucleotide sequence: TGTGCCAGCAGTTACGGGACAAAAAACACCGGGGAGCTGTTTTTT. V gene TRBV6-5 combines with J gene TRBJ2-2; tentatively, D is TRBD1 (6 bases). CDR1 and CDR2 from the germline V gene are MNHEY and SVGAGI. The CDR3 loop spans 15 amino acids. Deletions cut 2 bases from V and 2 bases from J, with 9 bases between.

Ten or more counts support this clonotype. CDR3 bases: TGCAGTGCTAGAGATAACTCCTACGAGCAGTACTTC. It specifies CSARDNSYEQYF. The V gene is TRBV20-1, the J gene TRBJ2-7; D remains unclear. V was clipped by 0 bases and J by 0 bases, with 3 bases between them. The CDR3 runs 12 residues. Per germline, CDR1 DFQATT and CDR2 SNEGSKA (reference sequence).

There are many counts of this clonotype. The chain links TRBV10-3 to TRBJ2-5; D is undetermined. The CDR3 extends over 16 amino acids. Germline V gene lookup returns CDR1 ENHRY and CDR2 SYGVKD. Trimming removed 0 bases at V and 0 bases at J, with 11 bases between. CDR3 protein: CAISESPAKYQETQYF. The CDR3 DNA sequence: TGTGCCATCAGTGAGTCCCCGGCCAAATACCAAGAGACCCAGTACTTC.

This clonotype was picked up many times. This sequence joins TRBV5-6 and TRBJ2-1; D ambiguous. Trimming pared 2 bases from V and 10 bases from J, leaving 7 bases between. The germline gives CDR1 SGHDT, CDR2 YYEEEE. The CDR3 sequence is 11 residues long. CDR3: CASSFPGEQFF. DNA of the CDR3: TGTGCCAGCAGCTTTCCCGGGGAGCAGTTCTTC.

The chain combines TRBV7-2 with TRBJ2-1; TRBD2 matches at 11 bases. V shed 4 bases, J shed 0 bases, and the junction held 5 bases outside the gene matches. The length of the CDR3 is 17 residues. Germline CDR1 SGHTA, CDR2 FQGNSA. CDR3 coding DNA: TGTGCCAGCAGCTACTTTAGCGGGGGGGGCTCCTACAATGAGCAGTTCTTC. This encodes CASSYFSGGGSYNEQFF.

This clonotype was recorded at least ten times. The rearrangement links TRBV20-1 to TRBJ1-2; D gene uncertain. V was cut by 2 bases and J by 2 bases, with 15 bases left in between. This CDR3 has 15 residues. Germline values: CDR1 DFQATT, CDR2 SNEGSKA (reference sequence). The DNA for the CDR3 is TGCAGTGCTAGACTCCGGCCTAACCTAAACTATGGCTACACCTTC. Protein sequence: CSARLRPNLNYGYTF.

This clonotype was detected only a few times. As DNA, the CDR3 is TGCAGTGCTAGATCCCCCTACGAGCAGTACTTC. It encodes CSARSPYEQYF. The chain couples TRBV20-1 to TRBJ2-7, with unresolved D. The CDR3 sequence is 11 residues long. Germline V gene sequence: CDR1 DFQATT, CDR2 SNEGSKA (reference sequence). The V gene lost 2 bases and the J gene lost 2 bases, with 4 bases spanning the gap.

The chain couples TRBV29-1 to TRBJ2-2; no clear D. Germline values: CDR1 SQVTM, CDR2 ANQGSEA. Trimming left V 3 bases short and J 7 bases short, with 12 bases between. The length of the CDR3 is 13 residues. CDR3 nucleotides: TGCAGCGTTGATCGGCAGGTGGACGGGGAGCTGTTTTTT. It translates to CSVDRQVDGELFF.

The rearrangement joins TRBV6-5 to TRBJ2-5; TRBD2 might be the D (5 bases). The germline V gene has CDR1 MNHEY and CDR2 SVGAGI. The CDR3 is 16 amino acids. V shed 2 bases and J shed 5 bases, with 18 bases lying between them. CDR3 in amino acids: CASSYVWTASGETQYF. The CDR3 region has the DNA TGTGCCAGCAGTTACGTTTGGACTGCATCTGGTGAGACCCAGTACTTC.